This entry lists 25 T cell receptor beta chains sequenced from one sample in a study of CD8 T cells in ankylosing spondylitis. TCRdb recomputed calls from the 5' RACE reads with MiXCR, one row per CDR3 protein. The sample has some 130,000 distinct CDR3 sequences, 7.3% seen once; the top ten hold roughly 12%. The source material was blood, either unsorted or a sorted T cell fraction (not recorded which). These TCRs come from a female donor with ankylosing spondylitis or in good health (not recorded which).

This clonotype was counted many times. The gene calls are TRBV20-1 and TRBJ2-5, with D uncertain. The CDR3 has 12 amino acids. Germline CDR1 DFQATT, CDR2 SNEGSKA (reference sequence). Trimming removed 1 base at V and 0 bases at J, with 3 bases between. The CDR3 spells CSARAYQETQYF. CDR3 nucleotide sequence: TGCAGTGCTAGAGCGTACCAAGAGACCCAGTACTTC.

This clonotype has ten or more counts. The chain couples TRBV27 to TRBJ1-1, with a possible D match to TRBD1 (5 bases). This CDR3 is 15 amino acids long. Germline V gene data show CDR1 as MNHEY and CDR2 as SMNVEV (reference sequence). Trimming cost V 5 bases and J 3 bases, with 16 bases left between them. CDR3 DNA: TGTGCCAGCAGTCCTACGGGACGGATGGACACTGAAGCTTTCTTT. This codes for CASSPTGRMDTEAFF.

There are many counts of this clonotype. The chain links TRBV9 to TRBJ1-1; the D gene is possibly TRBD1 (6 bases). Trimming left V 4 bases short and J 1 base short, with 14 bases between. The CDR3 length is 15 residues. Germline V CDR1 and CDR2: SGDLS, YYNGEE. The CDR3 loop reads CASSTAQGKNTEAFF. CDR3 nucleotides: TGTGCCAGCAGCACAGCTCAGGGGAAGAACACTGAAGCTTTCTTT.

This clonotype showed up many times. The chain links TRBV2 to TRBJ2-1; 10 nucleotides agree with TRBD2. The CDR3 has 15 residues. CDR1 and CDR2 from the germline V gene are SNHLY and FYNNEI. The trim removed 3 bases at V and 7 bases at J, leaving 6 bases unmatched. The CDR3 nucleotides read TGTGCCAGCAGTGAGAGCGGGGGGGCGCGGAATGAGCAGTTCTTC. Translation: CASSESGGARNEQFF.

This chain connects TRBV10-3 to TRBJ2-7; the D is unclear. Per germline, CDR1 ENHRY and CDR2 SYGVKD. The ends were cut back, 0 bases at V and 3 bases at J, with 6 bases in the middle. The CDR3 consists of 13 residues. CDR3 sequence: CAISESDHYEQYF. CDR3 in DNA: TGTGCCATCAGTGAGTCGGACCACTACGAGCAGTACTTC.

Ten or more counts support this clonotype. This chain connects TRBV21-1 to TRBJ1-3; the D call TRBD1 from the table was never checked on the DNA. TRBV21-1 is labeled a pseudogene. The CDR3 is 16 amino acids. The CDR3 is CASSAYDRPSGNTIYF. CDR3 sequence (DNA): TGTGCCAGCAGCGCCTACGACAGGCCCTCTGGAAACACCATATATTTT.

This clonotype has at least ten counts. The CDR3 protein is CASRHPTGATYTF. CDR3 sequence (DNA): TGTGCCAGCAGGCATCCGACAGGCGCCACTTACACCTTC. The rearrangement links TRBV12-3 or TRBV12-4 to TRBJ1-2; tentatively, D is TRBD1 (6 bases). Trimming took off 6 bases at V and 11 bases at J, with 19 bases between the two ends. The CDR3 length is 13 residues.

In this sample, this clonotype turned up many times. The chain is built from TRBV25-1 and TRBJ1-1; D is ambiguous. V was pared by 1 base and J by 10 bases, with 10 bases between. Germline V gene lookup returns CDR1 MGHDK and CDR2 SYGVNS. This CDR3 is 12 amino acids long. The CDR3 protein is CASSESGTAAFF. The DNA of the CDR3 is TGTGCCAGCAGTGAATCTGGCACGGCAGCTTTCTTT.

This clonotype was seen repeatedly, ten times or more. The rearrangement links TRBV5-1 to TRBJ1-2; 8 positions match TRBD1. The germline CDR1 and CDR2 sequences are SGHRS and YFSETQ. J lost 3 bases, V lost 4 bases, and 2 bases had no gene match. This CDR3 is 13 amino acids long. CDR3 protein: CASSNRGDYGYTF. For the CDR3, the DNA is TGCGCCAGCAGCAACAGGGGGGACTATGGCTACACCTTC.

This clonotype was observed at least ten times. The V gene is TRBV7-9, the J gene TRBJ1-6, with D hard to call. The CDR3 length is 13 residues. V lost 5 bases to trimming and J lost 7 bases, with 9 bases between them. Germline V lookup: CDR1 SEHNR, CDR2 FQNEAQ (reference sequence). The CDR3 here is CASSPAGNSPLHF. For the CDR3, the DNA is TGTGCCAGCAGCCCCGCGGGGAATTCACCCCTCCACTTT.

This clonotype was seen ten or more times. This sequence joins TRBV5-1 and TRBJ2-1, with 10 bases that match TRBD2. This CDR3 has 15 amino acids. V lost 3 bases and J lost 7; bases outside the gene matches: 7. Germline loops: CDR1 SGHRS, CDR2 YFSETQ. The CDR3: CASSSASGGANEQFF. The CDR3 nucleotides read TGCGCCAGCAGCTCTGCTAGCGGGGGAGCTAATGAGCAGTTCTTC.

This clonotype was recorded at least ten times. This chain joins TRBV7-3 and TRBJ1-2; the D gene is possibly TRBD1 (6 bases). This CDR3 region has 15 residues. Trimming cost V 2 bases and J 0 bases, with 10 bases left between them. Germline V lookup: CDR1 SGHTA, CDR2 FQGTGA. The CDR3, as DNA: TGTGCCAGCAGCTTAGGGGGCAGAACTAACTATGGCTACACCTTC. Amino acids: CASSLGGRTNYGYTF.

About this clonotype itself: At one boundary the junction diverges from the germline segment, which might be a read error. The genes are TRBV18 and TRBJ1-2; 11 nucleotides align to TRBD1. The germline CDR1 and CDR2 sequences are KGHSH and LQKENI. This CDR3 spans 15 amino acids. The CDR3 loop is CASSPGQGAHYGYTF. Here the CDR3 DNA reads TGTGCCAGCTCACCCGGACAGGGGGCTCACTATGGCTACACGTTC.

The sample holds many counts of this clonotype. The CDR3 DNA follows: TGTGCCAGCACCCGGACAGATGAAGCTTTCTTT. Its protein product is CASTRTDEAFF. The rearrangement uses TRBV12-3 or TRBV12-4 and TRBJ1-1, with D tentatively TRBD1 (6 bases). The CDR3 loop spans 11 amino acids. The V end was cut by 7 bases, the J end by 7 bases, with 10 bases between.

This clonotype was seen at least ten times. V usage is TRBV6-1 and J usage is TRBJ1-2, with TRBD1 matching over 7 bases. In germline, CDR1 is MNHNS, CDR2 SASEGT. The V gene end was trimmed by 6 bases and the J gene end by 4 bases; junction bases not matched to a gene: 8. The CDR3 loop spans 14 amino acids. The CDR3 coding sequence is TGTGCCAGCAGATTGGGACAGTTCAGCTATGGCTACACCTTC. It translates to CASRLGQFSYGYTF.

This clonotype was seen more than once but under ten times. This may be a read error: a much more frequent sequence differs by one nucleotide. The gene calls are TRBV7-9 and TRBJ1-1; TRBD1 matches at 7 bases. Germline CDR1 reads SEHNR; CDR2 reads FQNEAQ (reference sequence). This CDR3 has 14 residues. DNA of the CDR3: TGTGTCAGCAGCCAAATCGGGACAGTTTCTGAAGCTTTCTTT. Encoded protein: CVSSQIGTVSEAFF.

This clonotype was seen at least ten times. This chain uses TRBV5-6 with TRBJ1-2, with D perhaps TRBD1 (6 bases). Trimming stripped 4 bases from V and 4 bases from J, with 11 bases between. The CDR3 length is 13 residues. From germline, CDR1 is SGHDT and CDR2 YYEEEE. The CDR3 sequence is CASSPQGAYGYTF. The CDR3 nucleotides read TGTGCCAGCAGCCCACAGGGTGCCTATGGCTACACCTTC.

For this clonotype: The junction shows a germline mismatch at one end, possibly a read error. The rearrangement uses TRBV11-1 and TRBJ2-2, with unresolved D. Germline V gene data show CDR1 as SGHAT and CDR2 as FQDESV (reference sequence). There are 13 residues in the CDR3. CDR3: CASSLNYTAELFF. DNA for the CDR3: TGTGCCAGCAGCTTAAACTACACCGCGGAGCTGTTTTTT.

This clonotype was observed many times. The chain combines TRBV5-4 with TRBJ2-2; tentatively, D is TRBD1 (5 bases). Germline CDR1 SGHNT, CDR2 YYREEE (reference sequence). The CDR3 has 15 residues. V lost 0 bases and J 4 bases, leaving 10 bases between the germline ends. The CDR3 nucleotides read TGTGCCAGCAGCTTGGGGGGCCCGGTCACCGGGGAGCTGTTTTTT. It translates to CASSLGGPVTGELFF. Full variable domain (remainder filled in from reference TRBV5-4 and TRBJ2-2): ETGVTQSPTHLIKTRGQQVTLRCSSQSGHNTVSWYQQALGQGPQFIFQYYREEENGRGNFPPRFSGLQFPNYSSELNVNALELDDSALYLCASSLGGPVTGELFFGEGSRLTVL.

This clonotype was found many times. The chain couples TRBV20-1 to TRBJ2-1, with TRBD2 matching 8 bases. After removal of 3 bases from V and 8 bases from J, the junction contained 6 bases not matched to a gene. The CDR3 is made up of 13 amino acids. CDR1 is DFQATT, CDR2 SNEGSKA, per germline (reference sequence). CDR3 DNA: TGCAGTGCTAGCGGGGGGGCCAGAGATGAGCAGTTCTTC. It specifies CSASGGARDEQFF.

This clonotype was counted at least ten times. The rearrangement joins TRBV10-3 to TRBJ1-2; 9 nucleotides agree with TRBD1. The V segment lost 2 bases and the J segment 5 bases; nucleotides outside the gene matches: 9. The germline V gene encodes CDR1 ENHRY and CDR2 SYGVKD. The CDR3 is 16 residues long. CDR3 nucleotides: TGTGCCATCAGTGAGCTATCCGGGACAGGGATATATGGCTACACCTTC. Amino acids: CAISELSGTGIYGYTF.

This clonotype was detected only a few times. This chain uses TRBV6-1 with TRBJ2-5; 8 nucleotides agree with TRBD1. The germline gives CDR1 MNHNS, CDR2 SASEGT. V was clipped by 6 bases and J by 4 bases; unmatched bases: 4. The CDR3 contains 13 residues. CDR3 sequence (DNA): TGTGCCAGCAGGGGGACAGGCGGAGAGACCCAGTACTTC. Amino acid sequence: CASRGTGGETQYF.

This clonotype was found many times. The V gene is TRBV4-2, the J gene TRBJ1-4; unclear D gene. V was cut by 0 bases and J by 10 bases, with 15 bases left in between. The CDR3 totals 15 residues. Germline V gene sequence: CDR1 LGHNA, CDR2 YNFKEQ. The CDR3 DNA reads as TGTGCCAGCAGCCAAGATATCGGTGTTTGGGGAAAACTGTTTTTT. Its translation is CASSQDIGVWGKLFF.

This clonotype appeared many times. CDR3 loop: CASRRQATNEKLFF. CDR3 coding DNA: TGCGCCAGCAGACGACAGGCCACTAATGAAAAACTGTTTTTT. The J gene is TRBJ1-4, the V gene TRBV5-1; possibly TRBD1 for D (6 bases). The CDR3 is 14 amino acids. Per germline, CDR1 SGHRS and CDR2 YFSETQ. V shed 5 bases and J shed 2 bases, with 10 bases lying between them.

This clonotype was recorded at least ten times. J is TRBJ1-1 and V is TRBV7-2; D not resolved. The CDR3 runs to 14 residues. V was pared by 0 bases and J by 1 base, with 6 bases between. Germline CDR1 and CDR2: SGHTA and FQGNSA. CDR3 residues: CASSLAPGNTEAFF. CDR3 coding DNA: TGTGCCAGCAGCTTAGCACCGGGGAACACTGAAGCTTTCTTT. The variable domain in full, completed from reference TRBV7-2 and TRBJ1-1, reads GAGVSQSPSNKVTEKGKDVELRCDPISGHTALYWYRQSLGQGLEFLIYFQGNSAPDKSGLPSDRFSAERTGGSVSTLTIQRTQQEDSAVYLCASSLAPGNTEAFFGQGTRLTVV.